This is a list of T cell receptor beta chains from one sample in a study of human T cells and chemical hapten exposure. TCRdb recomputed calls from the RACE reads with MiXCR, one row per CDR3 protein. The sample records more than 75,000 distinct CDR3 sequences, 7% to 9% being singletons. Material: whole blood. These TCRs come from a male donor in good health. Some clones in this sample may be carry-over from other donors' samples. Each CDR3 is given with its conserved first and last residue. The D gene is left open where the match is weak. Clone size is not always given. Where it is, it says once, few, many or a class for expanded clones.

j_call: TRBJ2-7; cdr3_length: 14; v_call: TRBV6-6; clone_size: -; d_call: -; cdr3_nt: TGTGCCAGCAAACAGACGGAGTACGAAGGACAGCAGTACTTC; cdr3_aa: CASKQTEYEGQQYF
j_call: TRBJ1-1; cdr3_length: 11; v_call: TRBV12-3/TRBV12-4; clone_size: few; d_call: -; cdr3_nt: TGTGCCAGCAGCCGAACAGCTGAAGCTTTCTTT; cdr3_aa: CASSRTAEAFF
j_call: TRBJ1-5; cdr3_length: 14; v_call: TRBV6-5; clone_size: -; d_call: -; cdr3_nt: TGTGCCAGCAGTTACGGCAGAAGCAATCAGCCCCAGCATTTT; cdr3_aa: CASSYGRSNQPQHF
j_call: TRBJ1-5; cdr3_length: 13; v_call: TRBV12-3/TRBV12-4; clone_size: -; d_call: -; cdr3_nt: TGTGCCAGCACCCCCTGGGGCAATCAGCCCCAGCATTTT; cdr3_aa: CASTPWGNQPQHF
j_call: TRBJ2-7; cdr3_length: 15; v_call: TRBV4-2; clone_size: few; d_call: TRBD1; cdr3_nt: TGTGCCAGCAGCCTGGACGAGACAGGGTTACGGGAGCAGTACTTC; cdr3_aa: CASSLDETGLREQYF
j_call: TRBJ2-6; cdr3_length: 16; v_call: TRBV4-3; clone_size: many; d_call: -; cdr3_nt: TGCGCCAGCAGCCAAGACAGGAGCTCTGGGGCCAACGTCCTGACTTTC; cdr3_aa: CASSQDRSSGANVLTF
j_call: TRBJ1-2; cdr3_length: 13; v_call: TRBV6-1; clone_size: few; d_call: -; cdr3_nt: TGTGCCAGCAGTGAAGAGTGGGGGGAAAGCTACACCTTC; cdr3_aa: CASSEEWGESYTF
j_call: TRBJ2-7; cdr3_length: 15; v_call: TRBV12-3/TRBV12-4; clone_size: few; d_call: TRBD2; cdr3_nt: TGTGCCAGCAGTTTGACGCGGCGGGAGTACTACGAGCAGTACTTC; cdr3_aa: CASSLTRREYYEQYF
j_call: TRBJ1-2; cdr3_length: 15; v_call: TRBV4-3; clone_size: -; d_call: -; cdr3_nt: TGCGCCAGCAGCCAAGAGGGCAGGGGAGACTATGGCTACACCTTC; cdr3_aa: CASSQEGRGDYGYTF
j_call: TRBJ1-5; cdr3_length: 15; v_call: TRBV7-8; clone_size: many; d_call: TRBD1; cdr3_nt: TGTGCCAGCAGCTCGACAGGGGGGCTTTTTCAGCCCCAGCATTTT; cdr3_aa: CASSSTGGLFQPQHF
j_call: TRBJ2-7; cdr3_length: 14; v_call: TRBV6-5; clone_size: many; d_call: -; cdr3_nt: TGTGCCAGCAGTTCGGACAGCCGCACCACCGAGCAGTACTTC; cdr3_aa: CASSSDSRTTEQYF
j_call: TRBJ1-2; cdr3_length: 15; v_call: TRBV4-1; clone_size: -; d_call: -; cdr3_nt: TGCGCCAGCAGCCAACCCCGCGAAGGCGGCTATGGCTACACCTTC; cdr3_aa: CASSQPREGGYGYTF
j_call: TRBJ1-1; cdr3_length: 13; v_call: TRBV6-5; clone_size: -; d_call: -; cdr3_nt: TGTGCCAGCAGTTGGGGATCGGGGCCTGAAGCTTTCTTT; cdr3_aa: CASSWGSGPEAFF
j_call: TRBJ1-1; cdr3_length: 16; v_call: TRBV7-9; clone_size: -; d_call: TRBD1; cdr3_nt: TGTGCCAGCAGCTCTCAGTTTGGGCTGGACAGGGGGGAAGCTTTCTTT; cdr3_aa: CASSSQFGLDRGEAFF
j_call: TRBJ1-2; cdr3_length: 14; v_call: TRBV6-2/TRBV6-3; clone_size: many; d_call: -; cdr3_nt: TGTGCCAGCAGAGCGGACAGTGAGAACTATGGCTACACCTTC; cdr3_aa: CASRADSENYGYTF
j_call: TRBJ2-3; cdr3_length: 12; v_call: TRBV12-3/TRBV12-4; clone_size: -; d_call: -; cdr3_nt: TGTGCCAGCAGTTTACTCCCAGATACGCAGTATTTT; cdr3_aa: CASSLLPDTQYF